This passage covers 4 T cell receptor beta chains from one sample sequenced in a study of CD8 T cells in ankylosing spondylitis. TCRdb processed the 5' RACE reads anew with MiXCR; each CDR3 protein has one entry. The sample includes fewer than 750,000 distinct CDR3 sequences, 15% to 20% seen only once; the top ten take 15% to 20%. Broader study findings: Blood of patients with ankylosing spondylitis appeared to be characterized by a TCR beta motif of several highly homologous variants.

These TCRs are of unknown antigen specificity. What was sequenced was blood, either unsorted or a sorted T cell fraction (not recorded which). The source of these receptors is a male donor with ankylosing spondylitis.

At least ten counts were recorded for this clonotype. V and J are TRBV12-3 or TRBV12-4 and TRBJ2-1, with 9 nucleotides matching TRBD1. The ends lost 4 bases at V and 4 bases at J; junction bases unmatched: 11. The CDR3 is 17 residues long. The CDR3 protein is CASSSPGTGNSYNEQFF. CDR3 sequence (DNA): TGTGCCAGCAGTTCCCCCGGGACAGGGAATTCTTACAATGAGCAGTTCTTC.

The V call is TRBV2, the J call TRBJ2-1; no reliable D call. Deletions cut 7 bases from V and 4 bases from J, with 8 bases between. This CDR3 is 12 amino acids long. Germline values: CDR1 SNHLY, CDR2 FYNNEI. CDR3 sequence (DNA): TGTGCCAGCATTGGCGGTTACAATGAGCAGTTCTTC. As protein: CASIGGYNEQFF.

In its sample, this clonotype was seen a few times. Its ends do not fully match the called genes, so a read error is possible. The V call is TRBV11-1, the J call TRBJ2-6, with TRBD1 identical over 10 bases. This CDR3 comprises 19 residues. The germline CDR1 and CDR2 sequences are SGHAT and FQDESV (reference sequence). Here the CDR3 DNA reads TGTGCCAGCAGTCTTAGGGTGGGGACAGGGGACACTGGAGCCAACGTCCTGACTTTC. It encodes CASSLRVGTGDTGANVLTF.

This clonotype was detected a few times. The chain carries TRBV20-1 and TRBJ2-5; TRBD2 aligns across 8 bases. There are 18 residues in the CDR3. The V segment lost 1 base and the J segment 5 bases; nucleotides outside the gene matches: 18. Germline V gene sequence: CDR1 DFQATT, CDR2 SNEGSKA (reference sequence). CDR3 loop: CSARVFGASGPWGETQYF. The CDR3 coding sequence is TGCAGTGCTAGAGTGTTTGGGGCTAGCGGGCCCTGGGGGGAGACCCAGTACTTC.